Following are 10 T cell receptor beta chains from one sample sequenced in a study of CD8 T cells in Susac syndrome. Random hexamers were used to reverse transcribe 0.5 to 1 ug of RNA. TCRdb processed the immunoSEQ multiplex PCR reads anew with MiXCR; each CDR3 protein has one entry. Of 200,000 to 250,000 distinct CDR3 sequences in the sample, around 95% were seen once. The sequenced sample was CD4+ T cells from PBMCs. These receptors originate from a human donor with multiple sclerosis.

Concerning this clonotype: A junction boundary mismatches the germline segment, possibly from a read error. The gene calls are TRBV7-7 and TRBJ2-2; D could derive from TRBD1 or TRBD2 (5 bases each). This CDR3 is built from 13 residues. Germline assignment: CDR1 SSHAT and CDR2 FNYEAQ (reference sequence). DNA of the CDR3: TGTGCTAGCAGCTTTTCAGGGAGCGGGGAGCTGTTTTTT. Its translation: CASSFSGSGELFF. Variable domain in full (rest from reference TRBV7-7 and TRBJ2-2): GAGVSQSPRYKVTKRGQDVTLRCDPISSHATLYWYQQALGQGPEFLTYFNYEAQPDKSGLPSDRFSAERPEGSISTLTIQRTEQRDSAMYRCASSFSGSGELFFGEGSRLTVL.

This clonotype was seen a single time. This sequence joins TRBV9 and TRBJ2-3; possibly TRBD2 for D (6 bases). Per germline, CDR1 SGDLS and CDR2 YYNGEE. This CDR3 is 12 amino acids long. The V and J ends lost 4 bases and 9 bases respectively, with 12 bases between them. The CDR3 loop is CASSIWGETQYF. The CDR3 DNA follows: TGTGCCAGCAGCATCTGGGGGGAGACGCAGTATTTT.

The CDR3 DNA reads as TGCGCCAGCAGCTTGGTGGGATCCAATTCACCCCTCCACTTT. Translating gives CASSLVGSNSPLHF. The V and J genes are TRBV5-1 and TRBJ1-6; D unresolved. The germline CDR1 and CDR2 sequences are SGHRS and YFSETQ. CDR3 length: 14 amino acids. The V end lost 0 bases, the J end lost 7 bases, and 8 bases lay between the germline ends.

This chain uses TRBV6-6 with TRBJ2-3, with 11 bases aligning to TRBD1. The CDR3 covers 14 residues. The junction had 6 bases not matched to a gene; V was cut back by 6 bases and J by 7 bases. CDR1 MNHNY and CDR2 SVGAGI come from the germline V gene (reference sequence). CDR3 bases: TGTGCCAGCAGGTCCGGGACAGGGGGAAATACGCAGTATTTT. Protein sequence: CASRSGTGGNTQYF.

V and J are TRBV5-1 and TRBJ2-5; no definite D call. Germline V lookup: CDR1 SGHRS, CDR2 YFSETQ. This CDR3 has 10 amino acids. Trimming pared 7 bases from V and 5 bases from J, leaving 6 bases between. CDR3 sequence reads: CASAGETQYF. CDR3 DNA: TGCGCCAGCGCTGGGGAGACCCAGTACTTC. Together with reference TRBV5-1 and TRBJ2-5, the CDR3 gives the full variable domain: KAGVTQTPRYLIKTRGQQVTLSCSPISGHRSVSWYQQTPGQGLQFLFEYFSETQRNKGNFPGRFSGRQFSNSRSEMNVSTLELGDSALYLCASAGETQYFGPGTRLLVL.

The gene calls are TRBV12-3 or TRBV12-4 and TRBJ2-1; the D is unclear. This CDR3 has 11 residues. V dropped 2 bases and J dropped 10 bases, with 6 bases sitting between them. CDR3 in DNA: TGTGCCAGCAGTTTAATCGGCGAGCAGTTCTTC. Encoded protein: CASSLIGEQFF.

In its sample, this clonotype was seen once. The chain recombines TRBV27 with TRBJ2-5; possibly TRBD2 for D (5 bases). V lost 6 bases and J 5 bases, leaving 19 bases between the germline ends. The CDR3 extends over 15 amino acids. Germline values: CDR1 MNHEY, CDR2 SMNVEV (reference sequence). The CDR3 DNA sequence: TGTGCCAGCAGACCGGAGGCAGGATATGTGGAGACCCAGTACTTC. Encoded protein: CASRPEAGYVETQYF.

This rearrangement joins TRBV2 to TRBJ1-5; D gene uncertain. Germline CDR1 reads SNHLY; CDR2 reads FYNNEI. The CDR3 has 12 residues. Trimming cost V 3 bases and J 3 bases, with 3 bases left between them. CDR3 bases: TGTGCCAGCAGTGACGACAATCAGCCCCAGCATTTT. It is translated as CASSDDNQPQHF.

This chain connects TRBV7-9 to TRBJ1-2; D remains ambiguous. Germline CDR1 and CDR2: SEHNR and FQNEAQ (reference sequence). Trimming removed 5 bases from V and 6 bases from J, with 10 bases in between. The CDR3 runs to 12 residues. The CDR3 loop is CASSPPGHGYTF. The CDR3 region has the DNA TGTGCCAGCAGCCCACCCGGACATGGCTACACCTTC.

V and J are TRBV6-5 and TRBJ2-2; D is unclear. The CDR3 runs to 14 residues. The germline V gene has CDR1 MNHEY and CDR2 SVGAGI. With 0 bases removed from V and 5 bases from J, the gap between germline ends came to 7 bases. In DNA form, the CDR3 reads TGTGCCAGCAGTTACTCGACCGGGACCGGGGAGCTGTTTTTT. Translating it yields CASSYSTGTGELFF.